One and the same sample provided the 15 T cell receptor beta chains below, sequenced in a study of blood T cell repertoires in COVID-19 (TCRdb year 2020). The protocol used for the library was the immunoSEQ multiplex PCR assay. Entries here come from immuneACCESS through TCRdb and include only in-frame sequences with V and J called. Some clones fail to appear in such tables; in the studies checked, an unresolved V gene covers under half of the shortfall, and the cause of the remainder is unknown. The sample contains about 500,000 clones, approximately 89% of them found a single time. The top ten constitute roughly 1% of the sample. What was sequenced was peripheral blood. The origin of the receptors is a man aged 18 to 35 with COVID-19, enrolled during active disease.

This clone was seen just once. V and J are TRBV5-5 and TRBJ2-3; the D gene is possibly TRBD2 (5 bases). Germline V gene data show CDR1 as SGHKS and CDR2 as YYEKEE (reference sequence). The CDR3 has 16 residues. The V end lost 3 bases, the J end lost 6 bases, and 20 bases lay between the germline ends. Written as DNA, the CDR3 is TGTGCCAGCAGCTCAAGTCCAGAGGGATCGGCGGATACGCAGTATTTT. This translates into CASSSSPEGSADTQYF.

The gene calls are TRBV4-1 and TRBJ2-7, with 8 bases identical to TRBD2. Trimming took 3 bases from V and 3 from J; bases not matched to a gene: 4. The germline V gene has CDR1 MGHRA and CDR2 YSYEKL. The CDR3 has 14 residues. The CDR3 loop reads CASSHTGTSYEQYF. The CDR3 region has the DNA TGCGCCAGCAGCCATACCGGGACTAGCTACGAGCAGTACTTC.

The rearrangement links TRBV9 to TRBJ1-1; D call uncertain. Germline V gene lookup returns CDR1 SGDLS and CDR2 YYNGEE. Trimming removed 3 bases at V and 0 bases at J, with 6 bases between. The CDR3 is 13 amino acids. The CDR3 region is CASSDGLNTEAFF. The CDR3 DNA is TGTGCCAGCAGCGATGGGCTGAACACTGAAGCTTTCTTT.

The rearrangement links TRBV27 to TRBJ1-1; tentatively, D is TRBD1 (5 bases). The CDR3 is 14 residues long. The V and J ends lost 6 bases and 1 base respectively, with 12 bases between them. Germline V CDR1 and CDR2: MNHEY, SMNVEV (reference sequence). CDR3 nucleotide sequence: TGTGCCAGCAGACCGTGGGGCGGGAACACTGAAGCTTTCTTT. Translation: CASRPWGGNTEAFF.

J is TRBJ2-7 and V is TRBV12-3 or TRBV12-4, with 8 bases lining up with TRBD1. V shed 6 bases and J 7 bases; nucleotides not matched to a gene: 5. The CDR3 sequence is 12 residues long. CDR3 sequence: CASSSGGFEQYF. The DNA for the CDR3 is TGTGCCAGCAGCTCAGGGGGCTTTGAGCAGTACTTC.

The genes are TRBV3-1 (or the pseudogene TRBV3-2) and TRBJ2-5, with 7 bases aligning to TRBD2. Germline assignment: CDR1 LGHDT and CDR2 YNNKEL (reference sequence). With 4 bases clipped from V and 5 bases from J, the junction kept 13 bases outside the gene matches. CDR3 size: 16 residues. CDR3: CASSPKAGIGWETQYF. The CDR3 DNA is TGTGCCAGCAGCCCCAAAGCGGGGATCGGGTGGGAGACCCAGTACTTC.

This chain links TRBV3-1 (or the pseudogene TRBV3-2) with TRBJ2-7, with unresolved D. This CDR3 has 13 residues. The germline V and J ends were trimmed by 2 bases and 2 bases, with 7 bases remaining between them. Germline CDR1 is LGHDT and CDR2 is YNNKEL (reference sequence). The CDR3 loop is CASSQILTYEQYF. The CDR3, as DNA: TGTGCCAGCAGCCAAATACTAACCTACGAGCAGTACTTC.

This clone was counted a single time. The J gene is TRBJ2-1, the V gene TRBV9; 11 positions match TRBD2. Germline trimming cut 3 bases from V and 7 bases from J; bases unmatched to any gene: 6. The CDR3 totals 15 residues. The V gene's germline CDR1 is SGDLS and CDR2 YYNGEE. CDR3 residues: CASSETSGSRNEQFF. As DNA, the CDR3 is TGTGCCAGCAGCGAAACTAGCGGGAGTCGTAATGAGCAGTTCTTC. The full variable domain, in which reference TRBV9 and TRBJ2-1 provide the parts outside the CDR3, is DSGVTQTPKHLITATGQRVTLRCSPRSGDLSVYWYQQSLDQGLQFLIQYYNGEERAKGNILERFSAQQFPDLHSELNLSSLELGDSALYFCASSETSGSRNEQFFGPGTRLTVL.

This clone was detected only a few times. The chain is built from TRBV7-9 and TRBJ2-2; tentatively, D is TRBD2 (5 bases). The germline V gene encodes CDR1 SEHNR and CDR2 FQNEAQ (reference sequence). The CDR3 is 15 residues long. The V and J ends lost 3 bases and 6 bases respectively, with 14 bases between them. CDR3 loop: CASSLKGSRAGELFF. The DNA of the CDR3 is TGTGCCAGCAGCTTGAAGGGTTCGAGGGCCGGGGAGCTGTTTTTT. Combining the CDR3 with reference TRBV7-9 and TRBJ2-2 gives the whole variable domain DTGVSQNPRHKITKRGQNVTFRCDPISEHNRLYWYRQTLGQGPEFLTYFQNEAQLEKSRLLSDRFSAERPKGSFSTLEIQRTEQGDSAMYLCASSLKGSRAGELFFGEGSRLTVL.

This chain connects TRBV2 to TRBJ1-6; 11 nucleotides match TRBD1. J gave up 14 bases and V 7 bases, and 10 bases lay outside the gene matches. CDR3 length equals 14 residues. Germline CDR1 is SNHLY and CDR2 is FYNNEI. The CDR3 nucleotides are TGTGCCAGCATCACCGGGACAGGGGGAAGCACCCTCCACTTT. Encoded protein: CASITGTGGSTLHF. The variable domain in full, completed from reference TRBV2 and TRBJ1-6, reads EPEVTQTPSHQVTQMGQEVILRCVPISNHLYFYWYRQILGQKVEFLVSFYNNEISEKSEIFDDQFSVERPDGSNFTLKIRSTKLEDSAMYFCASITGTGGSTLHFGNGTRLTVT.

On this clone itself: This may be a read error, as it is one base from a much larger clone. CDR3: CASSMTSGSSYEQYF. CDR3 sequence (DNA): TGTGCCAGCAGCATGACTAGCGGGAGCTCCTACGAGCAGTACTTC. This rearrangement joins TRBV6-5 to TRBJ2-7; TRBD2 matches at 12 bases. Trimming took 6 bases from V and 0 from J; bases not matched to a gene: 3. The CDR3 loop spans 15 amino acids. The germline V gene encodes CDR1 MNHEY and CDR2 SVGAGI.

This clone was recorded only once. The chain uses TRBV11-2 and TRBJ2-1; TRBD2 matches 8 bases. This CDR3 spans 15 amino acids. Germline V gene sequence: CDR1 SGHAT, CDR2 FQNNGV. With 5 bases clipped from V and 1 base from J, the junction kept 4 bases outside the gene matches. The CDR3 bases are TGTGCCAGCAGCCGGGGGGGTGGGTCCTACAATGAGCAGTTCTTC. This sequence encodes CASSRGGGSYNEQFF.

The rearrangement links TRBV7-2 to TRBJ1-5, with a possible D match to TRBD1 (5 bases). Between the trimmed V and J ends, which lost 6 bases and 5 bases, there was a span of 11 bases. Germline V gene data show CDR1 as SGHTA and CDR2 as FQGNSA. This CDR3 is 13 amino acids long. DNA of the CDR3: TGTGCCAGCAGTGGGGCTGGTCATCAGCCCCAGCATTTT. The encoded protein is CASSGAGHQPQHF.

The V gene is TRBV19, the J gene TRBJ2-3; D perhaps matches TRBD2 (5 bases). The germline gives CDR1 LNHDA, CDR2 SQIVND (reference sequence). V shed 4 bases and J shed 7 bases, with 12 bases lying between them. This CDR3 has 13 amino acids. CDR3 nucleotides: TGTGCCAGTAGTACAAATACCGGGAATACGCAGTATTTT. Its protein product is CASSTNTGNTQYF.

CDR3 sequence: CASSPTRTSGVETQYF. For the CDR3, the DNA is TGTGCCAGCAGCCCGACGAGGACTAGCGGGGTCGAGACCCAGTACTTC. The J gene is TRBJ2-5, the V gene TRBV7-7, with 12 bases identical to TRBD2. Germline V gene data show CDR1 as SSHAT and CDR2 as FNYEAQ (reference sequence). V was clipped by 5 bases and J by 5 bases; unmatched bases: 9. The length of the CDR3 is 16 residues.